Shown below are 25 T cell receptor beta chains from a single sample sequenced in a study of blood T cell repertoires in COVID-19 (dated by TCRdb to the early 2020s). The protocol used for the library was the immunoSEQ multiplex PCR assay. Held by TCRdb, this immuneACCESS table contains in-frame sequences only and omits some clones. Under half of the omission traces to an unresolved V gene where checked; the cause of the rest is unknown. The sample data list around 500,000 clones, and around nine tenths of these were observed just once. The top ten clonotypes cover 1.5% to 2% of the sample. The sample consisted of PBMCs or T cells enriched from blood (not recorded which). These receptors came from a woman aged 40 to 49 who had recovered from COVID-19.

This chain uses TRBV15 with TRBJ2-7; 8 nucleotides match TRBD1. The trim removed 0 bases at V and 1 base at J, leaving 2 bases unmatched. The CDR3 extends over 15 amino acids. Germline CDR1 LNHNV, CDR2 YYDKDF (reference sequence). CDR3 DNA sequence: TGTGCCACCAGCAGAGACCGGACAGGGTCCTACGAGCAGTACTTC. Amino acids: CATSRDRTGSYEQYF.

V usage is TRBV14 and J usage is TRBJ1-4; 7 bases are a match to TRBD1. Germline V gene data show CDR1 as SGHDN and CDR2 as FVKESK. This CDR3 has 18 residues. The junction had 12 bases not matched to a gene; V was cut back by 3 bases and J by 2 bases. The chain's CDR3 is CASSQRQGSFSTNEKLFF. The CDR3 nucleotides read TGTGCCAGCAGCCAGCGACAGGGAAGTTTTTCGACTAATGAAAAACTGTTTTTT.

V and J are TRBV2 and TRBJ1-5, with 9 bases matching TRBD1. Trimming at V came to 6 bases and at J to 3 bases, leaving 6 bases not matched to a gene. Per germline, CDR1 SNHLY and CDR2 FYNNEI. This CDR3 region has 15 residues. The CDR3 DNA reads TGTGCCAGCAGGGCAGGGACAGGGTACAATCAGCCCCAGCATTTT. Its protein is CASRAGTGYNQPQHF.

This sequence joins TRBV9 and TRBJ1-2; D perhaps matches TRBD1 (5 bases). The CDR3 extends over 13 amino acids. Germline assignment: CDR1 SGDLS and CDR2 YYNGEE. Trimming left V 7 bases short and J 8 bases short, with 18 bases between. In DNA form, the CDR3 reads TGTGCCAGCTCTTACGGGGGGGTAGGAGGCTACACCTTC. It yields the protein CASSYGGVGGYTF.

V is TRBV7-9 and J is TRBJ2-1, with D possibly TRBD2 on 5 matching bases. Trimming took 3 bases from V and 4 from J, leaving 10 bases between them. This CDR3 contains 14 residues. Germline V lookup: CDR1 SEHNR, CDR2 FQNEAQ (reference sequence). The chain's CDR3 is CASSFGVTYNEQFF. The CDR3, as DNA: TGTGCCAGCAGCTTCGGGGTAACGTACAATGAGCAGTTCTTC.

The V gene is TRBV7-8, the J gene TRBJ1-2, with TRBD1 as a possible D gene (5 bases). Looked up from germline, CDR1 is SGHVS and CDR2 is FQNEAQ. V dropped 0 bases and J dropped 4 bases, with 12 bases sitting between them. The CDR3 covers 15 residues. This CDR3 is CASSLAPDTGYGYTF. The DNA for the CDR3 is TGTGCCAGCAGCTTAGCGCCGGACACCGGCTATGGCTACACCTTC.

The genes are TRBV7-9 and TRBJ2-3, with 12 bases that match TRBD2. The CDR3 contains 15 residues. Germline CDR1 reads SEHNR; CDR2 reads FQNEAQ (reference sequence). J lost 4 bases, V lost 6 bases, and 5 bases had no gene match. The CDR3 region is CASRSTSGRPDTQYF. For the CDR3, the DNA is TGTGCCAGCAGGTCTACTAGCGGGAGGCCAGATACGCAGTATTTT.

The rearrangement joins TRBV2 to TRBJ1-2; D gene ambiguous. CDR3 length equals 15 residues. Trimming removed 6 bases at V and 0 bases at J, with 14 bases between. Germline assignment: CDR1 SNHLY and CDR2 FYNNEI. CDR3 bases: TGTGCCAGCAGCCGTGTCACTTCGACTAACTATGGCTACACCTTC. Translating it yields CASSRVTSTNYGYTF.

J is TRBJ1-2 and V is TRBV12-3 or TRBV12-4; 8 nucleotides align to TRBD1. The CDR3 has 13 amino acids. J gave up 6 bases and V 3 bases, and 3 bases lay outside the gene matches. The CDR3 reads CASSLGTGHGYTF. As DNA, the CDR3 is TGTGCCAGCAGTTTGGGGACAGGCCATGGCTACACCTTC.

The V call is TRBV9, the J call TRBJ1-4; 7 bases map to TRBD1. The germline V gene encodes CDR1 SGDLS and CDR2 YYNGEE. The CDR3 length is 14 residues. Germline trimming cut 5 bases from V and 10 bases from J; bases unmatched to any gene: 11. The CDR3 DNA reads TGTGCCAGCAGGGGTAACGGGCCAGGGGGAAAACTGTTTTTT. Its protein is CASRGNGPGGKLFF.

The genes are TRBV5-4 and TRBJ2-1; no clear D. The germline V gene encodes CDR1 SGHNT and CDR2 YYREEE (reference sequence). Trimming stripped 0 bases from V and 2 bases from J, with 18 bases between. This CDR3 is built from 18 residues. The CDR3 sequence is CASSLAVTLRGTYNEQFF. The CDR3 nucleotides are TGTGCCAGCAGCTTGGCCGTCACCCTCCGAGGCACCTACAATGAGCAGTTCTTC.

The V call is TRBV7-2, the J call TRBJ2-7; D not resolved. The CDR3 loop spans 14 amino acids. Trimming left V 1 base short and J 2 bases short, with 9 bases between. CDR1 is SGHTA and CDR2 is FQGNSA in the germline V gene. The CDR3 sequence is CASSLEALAYEQYF. CDR3 nucleotides: TGTGCCAGCAGCTTAGAAGCCCTTGCCTACGAGCAGTACTTC. The variable domain in full, with the rest retrieved from reference TRBV7-2 and TRBJ2-7, is GAGVSQSPSNKVTEKGKDVELRCDPISGHTALYWYRQSLGQGLEFLIYFQGNSAPDKSGLPSDRFSAERTGGSVSTLTIQRTQQEDSAVYLCASSLEALAYEQYFGPGTRLTVT.

This chain links TRBV10-1 with TRBJ1-1; D gene uncertain. The CDR3 has 13 amino acids. Germline CDR1 is WNHNN and CDR2 is SYGVQD (reference sequence). V was cut by 6 bases and J by 0 bases, with 8 bases left in between. CDR3: CASRQAMNTEAFF. The CDR3 DNA follows: TGCGCCAGCAGGCAGGCTATGAACACTGAAGCTTTCTTT.

V and J are TRBV2 and TRBJ1-4; TRBD1 is a possible D gene (5 bases). From germline, CDR1 is SNHLY and CDR2 FYNNEI. V lost 10 bases to trimming and J lost 5 bases, with 17 bases between them. The CDR3 has 14 residues. The CDR3 region has the DNA TGTGCCACCTCGCTGGGGGGAAGGAATGAAAAACTGTTTTTT. Its translation: CATSLGGRNEKLFF.

This sequence joins TRBV5-6 and TRBJ1-4, with D uncertain. There are 14 residues in the CDR3. The germline gives CDR1 SGHDT, CDR2 YYEEEE. V dropped 4 bases and J dropped 7 bases, with 14 bases sitting between them. The CDR3 spells CASSLLSPREKLFF. The CDR3 DNA follows: TGTGCCAGCAGCCTTTTGAGCCCGCGTGAAAAACTGTTTTTT.

This rearrangement joins TRBV7-8 to TRBJ1-1; tentative D call: TRBD1 (6 bases). The CDR3 spans 16 residues. Germline V gene lookup returns CDR1 SGHVS and CDR2 FQNEAQ. V gave up 5 bases and J gave up 7 bases, with 23 bases separating them. The CDR3 loop reads CASSPLPKQTGLEAFF. DNA for the CDR3: TGTGCCAGCAGCCCCCTACCCAAACAGACAGGCCTTGAAGCTTTCTTT.

V and J are TRBV9 and TRBJ2-7; tentatively, D is TRBD2 (5 bases). V lost 7 bases to trimming and J lost 3 bases, with 17 bases between them. The germline V gene has CDR1 SGDLS and CDR2 YYNGEE. This CDR3 contains 14 residues. Here the CDR3 reads CASSQAPSGYEQYF. CDR3 DNA: TGTGCCAGCTCCCAGGCCCCCAGCGGCTACGAGCAGTACTTC. Full variable domain (missing parts from reference TRBV9 and TRBJ2-7): DSGVTQTPKHLITATGQRVTLRCSPRSGDLSVYWYQQSLDQGLQFLIQYYNGEERAKGNILERFSAQQFPDLHSELNLSSLELGDSALYFCASSQAPSGYEQYFGPGTRLTVT.

This chain connects TRBV4-3 to TRBJ2-7; D not certain. The CDR3 consists of 14 residues. The V end lost 0 bases, the J end lost 10 bases, and 16 bases lay between the germline ends. Germline CDR1 LGHNA, CDR2 YSLEER. The CDR3 bases are TGCGCCAGCAGCCAAGAATTGTTGTCTCTATCCCAGTACTTC. It translates to CASSQELLSLSQYF.

This chain uses TRBV9 with TRBJ2-1, with TRBD2 matching 7 bases. Germline assignment: CDR1 SGDLS and CDR2 YYNGEE. V gave up 0 bases and J gave up 3 bases; unmatched junction bases: 3. The CDR3 contains 15 residues. CDR3 sequence (DNA): TGTGCCAGCAGCGTAGACGGGAGGAACTACAATGAGCAGTTCTTC. Amino acids: CASSVDGRNYNEQFF.

V usage is TRBV5-1 and J usage is TRBJ2-1, with a weak D call TRBD1 (5 bases). From germline, CDR1 is SGHRS and CDR2 YFSETQ. Trimming removed 6 bases from V and 0 bases from J, with 10 bases in between. This CDR3 comprises 14 residues. The chain's CDR3 is CASTHDSSYNEQFF. The CDR3 bases are TGCGCCAGCACCCATGACAGCTCCTACAATGAGCAGTTCTTC.

The rearrangement joins TRBV19 to TRBJ1-1; D call uncertain. The CDR3 sequence is 12 residues long. Germline lookup yields CDR1 LNHDA and CDR2 SQIVND (reference sequence). The V gene lost 3 bases and the J gene lost 10 bases, with 12 bases spanning the gap. CDR3 sequence: CASSIGGRRAFF. The CDR3 DNA sequence: TGTGCCAGTAGTATCGGAGGGAGGAGAGCTTTCTTT.

This chain uses TRBV6-5 with TRBJ1-6; 9 bases map to TRBD1. CDR3 size: 15 residues. Trimming removed 7 bases from V and 9 bases from J; junction bases left unmatched: 10. Looked up from germline, CDR1 is MNHEY and CDR2 is SVGAGI. The CDR3 loop is CASTLGGQGGSPLHF. CDR3 DNA sequence: TGTGCCAGCACCCTTGGGGGACAGGGCGGTTCACCCCTCCACTTT.

The chain employs TRBV18 and TRBJ2-1; 9 bases fit TRBD1. V lost 3 bases, J lost 8 bases, and 5 bases stayed unmatched. The CDR3 is 14 residues long. Germline CDR1 KGHSH, CDR2 LQKENI. The CDR3 region has the DNA TGTGCCAGCTCACCTCGGGGACAGGGCTATGAGCAGTTCTTC. Translation: CASSPRGQGYEQFF.

The chain is built from TRBV19 and TRBJ1-1; TRBD1 agrees at 8 bases. V was clipped by 3 bases and J by 2 bases; unmatched bases: 8. Germline values: CDR1 LNHDA, CDR2 SQIVND (reference sequence). The CDR3 has 16 amino acids. DNA of the CDR3: TGTGCCAGTAGTATTAGTCAGGGGGCAGGAAACACTGAAGCTTTCTTT. Its protein is CASSISQGAGNTEAFF.

The genes are TRBV11-3 and TRBJ2-1; D may be TRBD2 (6 bases). V lost 4 bases to trimming and J lost 9 bases, with 16 bases between them. The CDR3 is made up of 14 amino acids. Per the germline V gene, CDR1 is SGHNT and CDR2 is YENEEA. The chain's CDR3 is CASSSGTRGGEQFF. In DNA, the CDR3 is TGTGCCAGCAGCTCTGGGACTCGTGGCGGTGAGCAGTTCTTC. Variable domain in full (rest from reference TRBV11-3 and TRBJ2-1): EAGVVQSPRYKIIEKKQPVAFWCNPISGHNTLYWYLQNLGQGPELLIRYENEEAVDDSQLPKDRFSAERLKGVDSTLKIQPAELGDSAVYLCASSSGTRGGEQFFGPGTRLTVL.